This T cell receptor beta chain was captured in a study of T cells after yellow fever vaccination (dated by TCRdb to about 2019). About the investigation overall: Libraries from fractions with low cell numbers were prepared with the SMART-Seq v4 Ultra Low Input RNA kit. Blood was drawn at multiple timepoints before and after primary and secondary immunization, with bulk PBMC replicates and cell subsets isolated. To follow T-cell clones before and after primary and booster YFV17D yellow fever vaccination, bulk TCR alpha and beta repertoires were sequenced over time. Two healthy male donors made up the cohort, one aged 18 to 29 years and the other aged 30 to 40 years. What the research found in general, with its limitations: Most clones expanded after primary vaccination were re-detected after the booster (about 95% of CD4 and 88% of CD8), suggesting broad memory maintenance. FACS-sorted repertoires could contain abundant contaminating clonotypes from the bulk population, so computational filtering was required. The secondary T-cell response was weaker than the primary response but faster, peaking on day 5 instead of day 15. Because only a couple of donors were included in the study, the extent to which the findings can be generalized is limited. A small share of clonotypes was detected in both CD4 and CD8 compartments, with the overlap likely arising from convergent recombination.

CDR1 and CDR2, looked up from the germline V gene, are LGHNT and FRNRAP. V was cut back by 6 bases and J by 4 bases, leaving a gap of 6 bases between them. Including cysteine and phenylalanine, the CDR3 has 12 amino acids. Of all the DNA, just the CDR3 is kept, 36 bases in frame from base 1. Synthesis of TCR cDNA relied on 5'RACE template switching, a step that introduced a universal primer site along with unique molecular identifiers. Priming for cDNA synthesis came from both the TCR alpha and TCR beta constant segments. Two PCR steps were used to amplify libraries, with sample barcodes and sequencing adapters being added in the second step. Sequencing of libraries was performed on Illumina HiSeq 2500 (2x100 bp) or NovaSeq (2x150 bp). In the paper's pipeline: MIGEC handled demultiplexing of reads and collapsing into UMI consensus sequences, while MiXCR performed V(D)J alignment. Clonotypes responding to the vaccine were identified with edgeR on replicate PBMC samples, with the criteria of FDR below 0.01 and a log2 fold change above 5 up to day 15. Each bulk clonotype was labeled CD4 or CD8 based on which sequenced repertoire, CD4 or CD8, contained the clonotype at higher abundance. TCRdb ran its own pipeline on the public reads, namely fastp trimming at Q25 and MiXCR clone calling, and kept in-frame beta chains. When rows share a CDR3 protein, they turn into one entry using the most common DNA and genes. It is TCRdb's table, rather than the study itself, that gives the V and J calls and clone size. The sample table shows approximately 150,000 distinct CDR3 sequences, and roughly 6.2% are seen once. The ten largest account for less than 3.5% of the sample.

In light of the paper, this sample's treatment or condition label describes: live attenuated yellow fever vaccine strain. A standard Ficoll-Paque protocol was used to isolate PBMCs from peripheral blood. Dynabeads CD4 and CD8 positive selection kits were used to isolate CD4 and CD8 T-cell fractions. TriZol was used to extract RNA from bulk PBMCs, CD4 and CD8 fractions, and dextramer-positive and dextramer-negative fractions. In regard to this clonotype: There is no known antigen for this receptor. Qualities for individual bases were not recorded, and no much larger clone is one base off.

Sequencing used CD4+ T cells sorted from PBMCs, obtained on the day of the first yellow fever vaccination. The TCR was taken from a man aged 18 to 29 who received the YFV17D yellow fever vaccine. Recombination joined TRBV12-5 with TRBJ1-4; a confident D gene designation cannot be given. Here the CDR3 is given as CASGGYNEKLFF. The sequenced DNA: TGTGCTAGTGGAGGTTATAATGAAAAACTGTTTTTT.